The 19 T cell receptor beta chains listed next were all sequenced from one sample in a study of T cell repertoires in cytomegalovirus infection. TCRdb re-called the reads with MiXCR, one entry per CDR3 protein. This sample yields just over 450,000 distinct CDR3 sequences, of which about 42% are seen a single time; about two fifths belongs to the top ten. The antigens for these receptors are not known. Sequenced material: cultured PBMCs, taken from culture after CMV antigen stimulation. The receptors derive from a human donor in good health (CMV status not recorded). Some clones in this sample may be carry-over from other donors' samples.

This clonotype showed up just a few times. The chain combines TRBV30 with TRBJ2-1; no reliable D call. Germline CDR1 and CDR2: GTSNPN and SVGIG (reference sequence). Trimming stripped 1 base from V and 4 bases from J, with 11 bases between. This CDR3 comprises 14 residues. The CDR3 region is CAWSEGYTYNEQFF. CDR3 in DNA: TGTGCCTGGAGTGAGGGCTATACTTACAATGAGCAGTTCTTC.

The CDR3 is CATSRDHSLTGEQYF. The CDR3 DNA sequence: TGTGCCACCAGCAGAGATCATAGTCTAACCGGCGAGCAGTACTTC. The chain carries TRBV15 and TRBJ2-7; D remains ambiguous. This CDR3 has 15 residues. Germline lookup yields CDR1 LNHNV and CDR2 YYDKDF (reference sequence). Trimming stripped 0 bases from V and 6 bases from J, with 15 bases between.

In this sample, this clonotype turned up a few times. The V call is TRBV19, the J call TRBJ1-5; D gene ambiguous. Between the trimmed V and J ends, which lost 5 bases and 7 bases, there was a span of 12 bases. CDR1 and CDR2 (germline): LNHDA, SQIVND (reference sequence). CDR3 length equals 13 residues. CDR3 region: CASSSALRQPQHF. As DNA, the CDR3 is TGTGCCAGTAGTTCGGCCCTCAGGCAGCCCCAGCATTTT.

This clonotype was seen many times. The chain joins TRBV7-2 to TRBJ2-5; 12 nucleotides line up with TRBD2. V trimming: 0 bases; J trimming: 2 bases; junction bases outside the gene matches: 1. There are 16 residues in the CDR3. Germline V CDR1 and CDR2: SGHTA, FQGNSA. Written as DNA, the CDR3 is TGTGCCAGCAGCTTAGCTGGGACTAGCGGGCAAGAGACCCAGTACTTC. Amino acid sequence: CASSLAGTSGQETQYF.

The rearrangement links TRBV25-1 to TRBJ2-7; unclear D gene. Between the trimmed V and J ends, which lost 3 bases and 2 bases, there was a span of 11 bases. This CDR3 contains 14 residues. Germline values: CDR1 MGHDK, CDR2 SYGVNS. CDR3: CASSDIGLTYEQYF. The DNA of the CDR3 is TGTGCCAGCAGTGATATCGGTCTGACCTACGAGCAGTACTTC.

This clonotype was seen more than once but under ten times. The chain links TRBV20-1 to TRBJ2-1; the D gene could be TRBD1 or TRBD2 (5 bases each). This CDR3 has 13 amino acids. Per germline, CDR1 DFQATT and CDR2 SNEGSKA (reference sequence). V dropped 5 bases and J dropped 6 bases, with 14 bases sitting between them. CDR3 region: CSAEPGPGNEQFF. CDR3 in DNA: TGCAGTGCTGAACCGGGACCCGGCAATGAGCAGTTCTTC.

This clonotype was counted only a few times. The rearrangement links TRBV7-6 to TRBJ1-2; TRBD1 agrees at 7 bases. J lost 0 bases, V lost 5 bases, and 6 bases had no gene match. The CDR3 covers 15 residues. Germline assignment: CDR1 SGHVS and CDR2 FNYEAQ. CDR3 protein: CASSPGGHSNYGYTF. CDR3 bases: TGTGCCAGCAGCCCAGGGGGGCATTCTAACTATGGCTACACCTTC. Supplemented by reference TRBV7-6 and TRBJ1-2, the full variable domain reads GAGVSQSPRYKVTKRGQDVALRCDPISGHVSLYWYRQALGQGPEFLTYFNYEAQQDKSGLPNDRFSAERPEGSISTLTIQRTEQRDSAMYRCASSPGGHSNYGYTFGSGTRLTVV.

The count of this clonotype is one. The rearrangement links TRBV6-5 to TRBJ2-1, with 10 bases lining up with TRBD2. Germline values: CDR1 MNHEY, CDR2 SVGAGI. The CDR3 is 16 amino acids. With 2 bases clipped from V and 7 bases from J, the junction kept 8 bases outside the gene matches. CDR3 region: CASSYTQRGGQNEQFF. DNA of the CDR3: TGTGCCAGCAGTTACACTCAGCGGGGGGGCCAAAATGAGCAGTTCTTC.

The rearrangement links TRBV12-5 to TRBJ2-2; a weak D match, TRBD2 (6 bases). V gave up 2 bases and J gave up 2 bases, with 18 bases separating them. This CDR3 region has 18 residues. Germline CDR1 LGHNT, CDR2 FRNRAP. The CDR3 region has the DNA TGTGCTAGTGGTTTGTCCCATGACGGGAGTGTAAACACCGGGGAGCTGTTTTTT. As protein: CASGLSHDGSVNTGELFF. The full variable domain, completed using reference TRBV12-5 and TRBJ2-2, is DARVTQTPRHKVTEMGQEVTMRCQPILGHNTVFWYRQTMMQGLELLAYFRNRAPLDDSGMPKDRFSAEMPDATLATLKIQPSEPRDSAVYFCASGLSHDGSVNTGELFFGEGSRLTVL.

The rearrangement links TRBV11-2 to TRBJ2-1; 8 nucleotides agree with TRBD2. With 6 bases clipped from V and 4 bases from J, the junction kept 5 bases outside the gene matches. The germline V gene has CDR1 SGHAT and CDR2 FQNNGV. The CDR3 consists of 14 residues. CDR3 region: CASSQSGGYNEQFF. The CDR3 DNA sequence: TGTGCCAGCAGTCAAAGCGGGGGTTACAATGAGCAGTTCTTC.

V usage is TRBV4-2 and J usage is TRBJ2-7; TRBD2 matches 7 bases. V was pared by 1 base and J by 4 bases, with 13 bases of the junction left unmatched. The CDR3 runs to 17 residues. Germline-derived CDR1 and CDR2 are LGHNA and YNFKEQ. CDR3 loop: CASSQGPGSGYDYEQYF. As DNA, the CDR3 is TGTGCCAGCAGCCAAGGCCCGGGTAGCGGGTACGATTACGAGCAGTACTTC.

V is TRBV6-1 and J is TRBJ2-1; D perhaps matches TRBD2 (6 bases). Trimming removed 7 bases from V and 0 bases from J, with 10 bases in between. The CDR3 has 14 residues. The V gene's germline CDR1 is MNHNS and CDR2 SASEGT. The CDR3 protein is CASTRGSSYNEQFF. In DNA form, the CDR3 reads TGTGCCAGCACCCGGGGGTCCTCCTACAATGAGCAGTTCTTC.

The table lists this clonotype with many counts. The chain employs TRBV7-2 and TRBJ1-1; TRBD1 agrees at 7 bases. Germline V gene sequence: CDR1 SGHTA, CDR2 FQGNSA. This CDR3 has 13 amino acids. V shed 5 bases, J shed 5 bases, and the junction held 5 bases outside the gene matches. The CDR3 sequence is CASSRQGWTEAFF. CDR3 nucleotide sequence: TGTGCCAGCAGCCGACAGGGTTGGACTGAAGCTTTCTTT.

The V and J genes are TRBV7-2 and TRBJ2-7; no clear D. Germline loops: CDR1 SGHTA, CDR2 FQGNSA. Deletions cut 2 bases from V and 3 bases from J, with 8 bases between. This CDR3 has 13 residues. The CDR3 loop reads CASSLMVYYEQYF. As DNA, the CDR3 is TGTGCCAGCAGCTTAATGGTATACTACGAGCAGTACTTC.

The rearrangement links TRBV6-5 to TRBJ2-3, with D perhaps given as TRBD1 or TRBD2 (5 bases each). Trimming left V 6 bases short and J 10 bases short, with 17 bases between. CDR1 and CDR2 from the germline V gene are MNHEY and SVGAGI. The CDR3 covers 13 residues. CDR3 in DNA: TGTGCCAGCAGGCCGGGGTCTAGGGGTGCGCAGTATTTT. Translating it yields CASRPGSRGAQYF.

The V gene is TRBV5-4, the J gene TRBJ1-1; a weak D match, TRBD1 (6 bases). Germline V CDR1 and CDR2: SGHNT, YYREEE (reference sequence). Trimming took 4 bases from V and 4 from J, leaving 17 bases between them. The CDR3 has 15 residues. CDR3 nucleotides: TGTGCCAGCAGCACGGCCGGGGGCCGAGGCACTGAAGCTTTCTTT. This encodes CASSTAGGRGTEAFF.

The CDR3 coding sequence is TGTGCCAGCAGCTTAGGACAGGGGGTCTATGATGAGCAGTTCTTC. It is translated as CASSLGQGVYDEQFF. V gene TRBV7-4 combines with J gene TRBJ2-1, with 9 positions matching TRBD1. V lost 1 base to trimming and J lost 8 bases; unmatched junction nucleotides: 6. Germline values: CDR1 SGHVT, CDR2 SQSDAQ. This CDR3 has 15 amino acids. The full variable domain, in which reference TRBV7-4 and TRBJ2-1 provide the parts outside the CDR3, is GAGVSQSPRYKVAKRGRDVALRCDSISGHVTLYWYRQTLGQGSEVLTYSQSDAQRDKSGRPSGRFSAERPERSVSTLKIQRTEQGDSAVYLCASSLGQGVYDEQFFGPGTRLTVL.

This clonotype was recorded a few times. The rearrangement joins TRBV20-1 to TRBJ2-3, with D hard to call. V lost 1 base to trimming and J lost 2 bases, with 4 bases between them. The V gene's germline CDR1 is DFQATT and CDR2 SNEGSKA (reference sequence). CDR3 length equals 12 residues. For the CDR3, the DNA is TGCAGTGCTAGAGGGCCCACAGATACGCAGTATTTT. Protein sequence: CSARGPTDTQYF.

This clonotype was counted between two and nine times. V and J are TRBV7-2 and TRBJ1-4, with D unclear. CDR1 and CDR2 from the germline V gene are SGHTA and FQGNSA. There are 14 residues in the CDR3. Trimming took off 1 base at V and 7 bases at J, with 10 bases between the two ends. CDR3 DNA: TGTGCCAGCAGCTTAGGAAGCGGACGTGAAAAACTGTTTTTT. This codes for CASSLGSGREKLFF.